These 9 T cell receptor beta chains originate from one sample sequenced in a study of cytomegalovirus exposure and HLA in healthy donors. Primers included in the PCR were 60 Vbeta and 13 Jbeta primers. TCRdb's table, derived via immunoSEQ multiplex PCR, lists solely in-frame clones and lacks some. The sample contains about 200,000 clones, less than 90% of which appear only once. The sample taken for sequencing was PBMCs. The receptors originated from a woman aged 25 to 45 in good health and CMV-seronegative.

The CDR3 sequence is CASSSLDFGETQYF. The CDR3 DNA is TGCGCCAGCAGCTCCCTAGACTTCGGAGAGACCCAGTACTTC. The chain is built from TRBV5-1 and TRBJ2-5; D is unclear. The CDR3 totals 14 residues. The germline gives CDR1 SGHRS, CDR2 YFSETQ. V lost 3 bases and J lost 4, with 13 bases in between.

The chain combines TRBV28 with TRBJ1-4; TRBD1 agrees at 7 bases. The CDR3 loop spans 15 amino acids. The V segment lost 3 bases and the J segment 8 bases; nucleotides outside the gene matches: 9. CDR1 is MDHEN and CDR2 is SYDVKM in the germline V gene. CDR3 DNA: TGTGCCAGCAGTTTTGGGGACAGAGAAGAAGAAAAACTGTTTTTT. It codes for CASSFGDREEEKLFF.

V gene TRBV6-1 combines with J gene TRBJ1-2, with a tentative D call TRBD1 (5 bases). The CDR3 covers 14 residues. The germline V and J ends were trimmed by 0 bases and 8 bases, with 13 bases remaining between them. Germline V gene sequence: CDR1 MNHNS, CDR2 SASEGT. The CDR3 coding sequence is TGTGCCAGCAGTGAAGCCGTCAGGGTACGGGGCTACACCTTC. Encoded protein: CASSEAVRVRGYTF.

The rearrangement links TRBV19 to TRBJ2-2; D is perhaps TRBD2 (5 bases). Per the germline V gene, CDR1 is LNHDA and CDR2 is SQIVND (reference sequence). V was shortened by 11 bases and J by 1 base, with 20 bases between the two germline ends. The CDR3 spans 16 residues. As DNA, the CDR3 is TGTGCCTCCTCCCCCCGGACTGGTTGGAACACCGGGGAGCTGTTTTTT. Amino acid sequence: CASSPRTGWNTGELFF. The variable domain in full, completed from reference TRBV19 and TRBJ2-2, reads DGGITQSPKYLFRKEGQNVTLSCEQNLNHDAMYWYRQDPGQGLRLIYYSQIVNDFQKGDIAEGYSVSREKKESFPLTVTSAQKNPTAFYLCASSPRTGWNTGELFFGEGSRLTVL.

Here the CDR3 reads CASSFREGEQFF. The CDR3 coding sequence is TGTGCCAGCAGCTTTCGGGAGGGCGAGCAGTTCTTC. The chain couples TRBV7-6 to TRBJ2-1, with 8 bases identical to TRBD2. Germline V gene sequence: CDR1 SGHVS, CDR2 FNYEAQ. CDR3 length equals 12 residues. The V segment lost 3 bases and the J segment 10 bases; nucleotides outside the gene matches: 2.

The chain recombines TRBV5-5 with TRBJ2-2; perhaps TRBD1 as D (6 bases). Germline CDR1 reads SGHKS; CDR2 reads YYEKEE (reference sequence). The CDR3 covers 15 residues. Trimming stripped 1 base from V and 0 bases from J, with 7 bases between. In nucleotides, the CDR3 is TGTGCCAGCAGCTTGAACAGGGCGAACACCGGGGAGCTGTTTTTT. It yields the protein CASSLNRANTGELFF.

The count of this clone is one. The chain employs TRBV7-6 and TRBJ2-2; 12 bases are shared with TRBD1. Losses at the gene ends were 0 bases for V and 5 bases for J; bases not matched to a gene: 10. Looked up from germline, CDR1 is SGHVS and CDR2 is FNYEAQ. The CDR3 is made up of 19 amino acids. CDR3 sequence reads: CASSLAPRDRGLYTGELFF. The CDR3 DNA reads as TGTGCCAGCAGCTTAGCGCCTCGGGACAGGGGGCTATATACCGGGGAGCTGTTTTTT.

This chain connects TRBV7-2 to TRBJ1-2; 11 positions agree with TRBD1. Germline CDR1 SGHTA, CDR2 FQGNSA. CDR3 length: 15 amino acids. V lost 2 bases, J lost 5 bases, and 4 bases stayed unmatched. Here the CDR3 DNA reads TGTGCCAGCAGCTTACCGGGACAGGGGGTATATGGCTACACCTTC. It translates to CASSLPGQGVYGYTF.

V is TRBV13 and J is TRBJ2-5; weak D call: TRBD1 (5 bases). The germline V gene encodes CDR1 PRHDT and CDR2 FYEKMQ (reference sequence). The CDR3 extends over 15 amino acids. The V end was cut by 4 bases, the J end by 2 bases, with 14 bases between. CDR3 region: CASSYSTAQQETQYF. Written as DNA, the CDR3 is TGTGCCAGCAGCTACTCGACAGCCCAACAAGAGACCCAGTACTTC. Variable domain in full (rest from reference TRBV13 and TRBJ2-5): AAGVIQSPRHLIKEKRETATLKCYPIPRHDTVYWYQQGPGQDPQFLISFYEKMQSDKGSIPDRFSAQQFSDYHSELNMSSLELGDSALYFCASSYSTAQQETQYFGPGTRLLVL.